This entry is about one TCR beta chain. These data belong to a study of blood T cell repertoires in COVID-19. The CDR3 extends over 14 amino acids. The germline V gene has CDR1 SGHKS and CDR2 YYEKEE (reference sequence). The V segment lost 4 bases and the J segment 5 bases; nucleotides outside the gene matches: 6. Produced via immunoSEQ multiplex PCR; TCRdb's table is partial and in-frame only. The sample has over 60,000 clones, more than 75% seen once. This chain joins TRBV5-5 and TRBJ1-1, with TRBD1 matching over 9 bases. This TCR was sampled from a human donor in a cohort sampled during active COVID-19. The material sequenced was peripheral blood. In DNA, the CDR3 is TGTGCCAGCAGCGGGCTGACAGGGGGTACTGAAGCTTTCTTT. It specifies CASSGLTGGTEAFF.